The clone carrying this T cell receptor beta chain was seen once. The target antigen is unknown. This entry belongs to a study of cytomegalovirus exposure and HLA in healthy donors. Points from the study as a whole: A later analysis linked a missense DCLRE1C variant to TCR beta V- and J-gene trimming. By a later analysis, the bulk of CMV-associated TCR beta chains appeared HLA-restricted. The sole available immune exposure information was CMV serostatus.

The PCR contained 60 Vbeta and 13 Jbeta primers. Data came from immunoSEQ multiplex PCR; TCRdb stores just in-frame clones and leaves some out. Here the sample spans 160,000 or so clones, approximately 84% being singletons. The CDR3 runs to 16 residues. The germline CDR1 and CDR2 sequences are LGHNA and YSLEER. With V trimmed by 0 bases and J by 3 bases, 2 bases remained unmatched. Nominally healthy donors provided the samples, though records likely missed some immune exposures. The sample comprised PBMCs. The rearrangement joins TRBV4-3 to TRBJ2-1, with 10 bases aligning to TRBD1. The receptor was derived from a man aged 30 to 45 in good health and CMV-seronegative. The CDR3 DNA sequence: TGCGCCAGCAGCCAAGACGGGACAGGGGTCTACAATGAGCAGTTCTTC. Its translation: CASSQDGTGVYNEQFF.